Below are 10 T cell receptor beta chains sequenced from a single sample in a study of cytomegalovirus exposure and HLA in healthy donors. Clones were read by immunoSEQ multiplex PCR, and TCRdb kept only the in-frame ones, dropping some. Counted here are approximately 160,000 clones, 84% occurring once; the ten biggest clones make up roughly 10%. What was sequenced was PBMCs. These receptor sequences come from a man aged 25-40 years in good health and CMV-seropositive.

In regard to this clone: The identical CDR3 is also encoded by other nucleotide sequences in the sample. V is TRBV9 and J is TRBJ2-2, with TRBD1 identical over 7 bases. V lost 0 bases and J lost 1; bases outside the gene matches: 3. CDR1 is SGDLS and CDR2 is YYNGEE in the germline V gene. This CDR3 comprises 16 residues. The CDR3 here is CASSVEGGLNTGELFF. CDR3 nucleotide sequence: TGTGCCAGCAGCGTAGAAGGGGGCTTGAACACCGGGGAGCTGTTTTTT.

V usage is TRBV7-2 and J usage is TRBJ2-7; 8 positions agree with TRBD1. The CDR3 consists of 15 residues. The V gene end was trimmed by 6 bases and the J gene end by 0 bases; junction bases not matched to a gene: 7. Germline values: CDR1 SGHTA, CDR2 FQGNSA. The CDR3 DNA sequence: TGTGCCAGCAGACCCTACACAGGGGGCTCCTACGAGCAGTACTTC. Encoded protein: CASRPYTGGSYEQYF.

J is TRBJ2-7 and V is TRBV28; D not certain. CDR1 and CDR2 (germline): MDHEN, SYDVKM. Trimming removed 4 bases at V and 6 bases at J, with 19 bases between. The CDR3 length is 15 residues. The CDR3 protein is CASSSQMGTSFEQYF. DNA for the CDR3: TGTGCCAGCAGTTCCCAGATGGGCACGTCTTTCGAGCAGTACTTC. Based on the CDR3 plus reference TRBV28 and TRBJ2-7, the full variable domain is DVKVTQSSRYLVKRTGEKVFLECVQDMDHENMFWYRQDPGLGLRLIYFSYDVKMKEKGDIPEGYSVSREKKERFSLILESASTNQTSMYLCASSSQMGTSFEQYFGPGTRLTVT.

The chain recombines TRBV28 with TRBJ1-3; D unresolved. V was pared by 6 bases and J by 0 bases, with 12 bases between. The CDR3 totals 15 residues. Germline CDR1 reads MDHEN; CDR2 reads SYDVKM. For the CDR3, the DNA is TGTGCCAGCAGCCCTCACTACCTCTCTGGAAACACCATATATTTT. It yields the protein CASSPHYLSGNTIYF.

The gene calls are TRBV6-5 and TRBJ2-5, with TRBD1 as a possible D gene (5 bases). CDR3 size: 12 residues. CDR1 is MNHEY, CDR2 SVGAGI, per germline. Trimming pared 8 bases from V and 5 bases from J, leaving 12 bases between. The CDR3 protein is CASLGEAETQYF. The CDR3 nucleotides are TGTGCCAGCCTAGGGGAAGCGGAGACCCAGTACTTC.

The J gene is TRBJ2-3, the V gene TRBV27, with 7 bases lining up with TRBD1. In germline, CDR1 is MNHEY, CDR2 SMNVEV (reference sequence). This CDR3 spans 15 amino acids. Unmatched junction bases numbered 7, after V lost 4 bases and J lost 3 bases. The CDR3 DNA reads TGTGCCAGCAGTTACTTACAGGGGCTTACAGATACGCAGTATTTT. Protein sequence: CASSYLQGLTDTQYF.

The CDR3 DNA is TGTGCCAGCAGACCCAAGTGGCAGGGAGAGGGAGGAGACACTGAAGCTTTCTTT. Encoded protein: CASRPKWQGEGGDTEAFF. This chain uses TRBV2 with TRBJ1-1; a possible D gene is TRBD1 (5 bases). CDR3 length: 18 residues. CDR1 is SNHLY, CDR2 FYNNEI, per germline. Trimming took 6 bases from V and 3 from J, leaving 26 bases between them.

The chain combines TRBV9 with TRBJ2-7; TRBD1 agrees at 10 bases. J was trimmed by 6 bases and V by 0 bases; bases with no gene match: 3. The V gene's germline CDR1 is SGDLS and CDR2 YYNGEE. The CDR3 is 14 residues long. The CDR3 loop is CASSVVGTGVEQYF. In DNA, the CDR3 is TGTGCCAGCAGCGTAGTGGGGACAGGGGTCGAGCAGTACTTC.

The chain is built from TRBV7-6 and TRBJ2-7, with 7 bases matching TRBD1. Looked up from germline, CDR1 is SGHVS and CDR2 is FNYEAQ. This CDR3 has 16 residues. V gave up 1 base and J gave up 4 bases; unmatched junction bases: 10. CDR3 in DNA: TGTGCCAGCAGCTTAGGTCCCGGGGACAGTTCTTACGAGCAGTACTTC. Translated: CASSLGPGDSSYEQYF.

The chain recombines TRBV7-3 with TRBJ1-4, with 7 bases fitting TRBD1. The CDR3 contains 17 residues. Germline-derived CDR1 and CDR2 are SGHTA and FQGTGA. J gave up 2 bases and V 5 bases, and 11 bases lay outside the gene matches. The CDR3 sequence is CASSPNNRGPTNEKLFF. DNA for the CDR3: TGTGCCAGCAGCCCCAATAACAGGGGCCCGACTAATGAAAAACTGTTTTTT.